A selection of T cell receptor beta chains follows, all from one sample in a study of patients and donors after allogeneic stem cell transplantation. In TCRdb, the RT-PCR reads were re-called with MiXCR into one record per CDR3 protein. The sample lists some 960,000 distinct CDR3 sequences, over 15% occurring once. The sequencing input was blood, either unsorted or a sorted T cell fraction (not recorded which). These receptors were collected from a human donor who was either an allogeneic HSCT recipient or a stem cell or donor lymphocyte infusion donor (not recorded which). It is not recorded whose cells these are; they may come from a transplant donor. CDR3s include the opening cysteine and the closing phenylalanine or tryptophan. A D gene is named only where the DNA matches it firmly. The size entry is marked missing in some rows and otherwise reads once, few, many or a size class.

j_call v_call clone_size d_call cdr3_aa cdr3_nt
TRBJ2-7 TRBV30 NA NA CASTRGKSYEQYF TGTGCCTCAACAAGGGGAAAATCCTACGAGCAGTACTTC
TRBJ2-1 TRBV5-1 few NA CASSLEGRGEQFF TGCGCCAGCAGCTTGGAGGGACGGGGTGAGCAGTTCTTC
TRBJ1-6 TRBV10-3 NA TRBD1 CATRGDINSPLHF TGTGCCACCAGGGGGGACATTAATTCACCCCTCCACTTT
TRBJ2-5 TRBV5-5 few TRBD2 CASSLASSGRETQYF TGTGCCAGCAGCTTGGCGTCTAGCGGTCGAGAGACCCAGTACTTC
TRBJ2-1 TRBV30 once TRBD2 CAWSPGAGGYNEQFF TGTGCCTGGAGCCCAGGGGCGGGGGGATACAATGAGCAGTTCTTC
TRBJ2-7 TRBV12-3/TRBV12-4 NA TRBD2 CASSHSGGVYEQYF TGTGCCAGCAGCCACAGCGGGGGGGTTTACGAGCAGTACTTC
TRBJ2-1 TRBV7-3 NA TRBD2 CASSPMGGGNEQFF TGTGCCAGCAGCCCCATGGGCGGGGGAAATGAGCAGTTCTTC
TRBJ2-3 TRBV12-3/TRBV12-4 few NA CASSLIPRRDTQYF TGTGCCAGCAGCCTTATCCCTCGCAGGGATACGCAGTATTTT
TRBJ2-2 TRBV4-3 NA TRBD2 CASSQVPGGPTGELFF TGCGCCAGCAGCCAAGTTCCGGGGGGGCCGACCGGGGAGCTGTTTTTT
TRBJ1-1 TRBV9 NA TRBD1 CASSTGTAVNTEAFF TGTGCCAGCAGCACAGGGACAGCCGTGAACACTGAAGCTTTCTTT
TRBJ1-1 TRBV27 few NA CASMGGIKRTEAFF TGTGCCAGCATGGGGGGAATTAAGAGGACTGAAGCTTTCTTT
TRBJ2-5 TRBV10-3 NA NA CAISEQSSRLQETQYF TGTGCCATCAGTGAACAGTCCTCCAGGCTCCAAGAGACCCAGTACTTC
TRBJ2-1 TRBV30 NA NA CAWSLPGEQFF TGTGCCTGGAGTCTTCCTGGTGAGCAGTTCTTC
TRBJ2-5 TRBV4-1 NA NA CASSQVRRLQETQYF TGCGCCAGCAGCCAAGTTCGTCGGCTACAAGAGACCCAGTACTTC
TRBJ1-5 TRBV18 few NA CASSPPKGQPQHF TGTGCCAGCTCACCACCGAAGGGTCAGCCCCAGCATTTT
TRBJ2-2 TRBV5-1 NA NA CASSLVPSAGNTGELFF TGCGCCAGCAGCTTGGTGCCTAGCGCGGGGAACACCGGGGAGCTGTTTTTT
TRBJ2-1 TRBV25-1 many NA CASSESGPEQFF TGTGCCAGCAGTGAATCGGGGCCCGAGCAGTTCTTC
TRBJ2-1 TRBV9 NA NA CASSVAGSHNEQFF TGTGCCAGCAGCGTAGCCGGGAGTCACAATGAGCAGTTCTTC
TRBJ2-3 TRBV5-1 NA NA CASNRNPGTSTDTQYF TGCGCCAGCAACAGGAACCCGGGTACTAGCACAGATACGCAGTATTTT
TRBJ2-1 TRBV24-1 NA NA CATSDFTENEQFF TGTGCCACCAGTGACTTCACCGAAAATGAGCAGTTCTTC
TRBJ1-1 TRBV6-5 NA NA CASSYSGPSNTEAFF TGTGCCAGCAGTTACTCCGGACCCTCGAACACTGAAGCTTTCTTT
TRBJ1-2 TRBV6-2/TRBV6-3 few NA CASSRGPSTNGYTF TGTGCCAGCAGTCGAGGACCGTCGACTAATGGCTACACCTTC
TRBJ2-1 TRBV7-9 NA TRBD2 CASSSTGTTYNEQFF TGTGCCAGCAGCTCCACCGGGACTACATACAATGAGCAGTTCTTC
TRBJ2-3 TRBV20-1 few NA CSARPRGHLTDTQYF TGCAGTGCTAGGCCGCGGGGACATCTCACAGATACGCAGTATTTT
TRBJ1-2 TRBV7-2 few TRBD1 CASTEDRVVGYTF TGTGCCAGCACCGAGGACAGGGTAGTTGGCTACACCTTC
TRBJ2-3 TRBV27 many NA CASSNTDTQYF TGTGCCAGCAGCAACACAGATACGCAGTATTTT
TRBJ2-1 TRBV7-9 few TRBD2 CASSLGGGGSNEQFF TGTGCCAGCAGCTTAGGTGGCGGGGGGAGCAATGAGCAGTTCTTC
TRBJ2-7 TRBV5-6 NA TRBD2 CASSLMASGPSYEQYF TGTGCCAGCAGCTTGATGGCTAGCGGGCCCTCCTACGAGCAGTACTTC
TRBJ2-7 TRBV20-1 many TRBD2 CSAGLAGQALQYF TGCAGTGCTGGACTAGCGGGACAAGCATTGCAGTACTTC
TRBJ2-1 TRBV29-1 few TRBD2 CSVEGRTSGRGSYNEQFF TGCAGCGTTGAAGGCCGGACTAGCGGGAGGGGCTCCTACAATGAGCAGTTCTTC
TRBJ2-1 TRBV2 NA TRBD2 CASRGNTQRELSYNEQFF TGTGCCAGCAGAGGTAATACCCAGCGGGAGCTATCCTACAATGAGCAGTTCTTC
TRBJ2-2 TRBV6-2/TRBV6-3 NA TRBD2 CASSSFPPAVAGEHGELFF TGTGCCAGCAGTTCCTTCCCCCCGGCGGTAGCGGGGGAACACGGGGAGCTGTTTTTT
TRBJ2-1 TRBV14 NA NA CASSQEGYEQFF TGTGCCAGCAGCCAAGAAGGGTACGAGCAGTTCTTC
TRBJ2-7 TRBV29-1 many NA CSVEGADSASYEQYF TGCAGCGTTGAGGGGGCTGACTCGGCCTCCTACGAGCAGTACTTC
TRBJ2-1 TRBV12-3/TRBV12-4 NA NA CASSAEAGKYNEQFF TGTGCCAGCAGTGCGGAGGCGGGGAAGTACAATGAGCAGTTCTTC
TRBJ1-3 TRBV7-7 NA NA CASSLVTAGGSSGNTIYF TGTGCTAGCAGCTTAGTGACCGCTGGGGGCAGCTCTGGAAACACCATATATTTT
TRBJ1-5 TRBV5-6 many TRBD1 CASSFGQVHQPQHF TGTGCCAGCAGCTTTGGACAGGTCCATCAGCCCCAGCATTTT
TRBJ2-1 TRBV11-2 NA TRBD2 CASTLWGGQFF TGTGCCAGCACCCTCTGGGGGGGGCAGTTCTTC
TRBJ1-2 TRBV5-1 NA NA CASSSVGQILGYTF TGCGCCAGCAGCTCCGTCGGACAAATATTAGGCTACACCTTC
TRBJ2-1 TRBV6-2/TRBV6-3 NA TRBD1 CASSYSRGQGVFSQFF TGTGCCAGCAGTTACTCGCGGGGACAGGGGGTTTTCTCGCAGTTCTTC
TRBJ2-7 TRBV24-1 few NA CATSPGPSEQYF TGTGCCACCAGTCCGGGCCCCTCCGAGCAGTACTTC
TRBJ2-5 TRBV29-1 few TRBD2 CSVGVLAGGAQETQYF TGCAGCGTTGGGGTCCTAGCGGGAGGGGCTCAAGAGACCCAGTACTTC
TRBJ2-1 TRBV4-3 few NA CASSQDLSGYNEQFF TGCGCCAGCAGCCAAGATTTGTCAGGGTACAATGAGCAGTTCTTC
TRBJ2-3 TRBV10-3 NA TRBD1 CAIRHRDRLTDTQYF TGTGCCATCAGACACCGGGACAGACTAACAGATACGCAGTATTTT
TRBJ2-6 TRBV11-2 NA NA CASSLDTQGSSGANVLTF TGTGCCAGCAGCTTAGATACTCAGGGAAGTTCCGGGGCCAACGTCCTGACTTTC
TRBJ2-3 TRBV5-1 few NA CASSHGTGSTDTQYF TGCGCCAGCTCCCACGGGACGGGAAGCACAGATACGCAGTATTTT